These 27 T cell receptor beta chains originate from one sample sequenced in a study of blood T cell repertoires in COVID-19. Clones were read by immunoSEQ multiplex PCR, and TCRdb kept only the in-frame ones, dropping some. This sample has roughly 73,000 clones, with roughly nine tenths found just once. Sequencing input: peripheral blood. These receptors all stem from a man between 65 and 85 years old with active COVID-19.

This clone was found a few times. CDR3 sequence reads: CASSQTTGGVYGYTF. In nucleotides, the CDR3 is TGTGCCAGCAGCCAAACGACAGGGGGCGTATATGGCTACACCTTC. The chain recombines TRBV4-2 with TRBJ1-2, with 10 bases that match TRBD1. Losses at the gene ends were 2 bases for V and 5 bases for J; bases not matched to a gene: 5. The CDR3 is 15 amino acids. The V gene's germline CDR1 is LGHNA and CDR2 YNFKEQ.

This chain connects TRBV6-5 to TRBJ2-1; D perhaps matches TRBD1 (7 bases). Germline V gene data show CDR1 as MNHEY and CDR2 as SVGAGI. Trimming took 8 bases from V and 1 from J, leaving 12 bases between them. This CDR3 spans 14 amino acids. The CDR3 DNA sequence: TGTGCCAGCCTCAGGGGGACTTCCTACAATGAGCAGTTCTTC. Translated, it gives CASLRGTSYNEQFF.

J is TRBJ2-1 and V is TRBV19; 16 nucleotides align to TRBD2. The CDR3 has 21 residues. V lost 0 bases and J lost 6; bases outside the gene matches: 14. Germline V lookup: CDR1 LNHDA, CDR2 SQIVND (reference sequence). The CDR3 region has the DNA TGTGCCAGTAGTATAGATGGGCCGGGACTAGCGGGAGGGCCGTCCGGCAATGAGCAGTTCTTC. Its protein product is CASSIDGPGLAGGPSGNEQFF.

This clone was found once. The chain has TRBV30 and TRBJ1-1; possibly TRBD1 for D (5 bases). The CDR3 is 12 amino acids. The ends were cut back, 1 base at V and 5 bases at J, with 8 bases in the middle. Looked up from germline, CDR1 is GTSNPN and CDR2 is SVGIG (reference sequence). The DNA for the CDR3 is TGTGCCTGGAGTGCGGGGGGGACTGAAGCTTTCTTT. Its translation is CAWSAGGTEAFF. The full variable domain, rest sourced from reference TRBV30 and TRBJ1-1, is SQTIHQWPATLVQPVGSPLSLECTVEGTSNPNLYWYRQAAGRGLQLLFYSVGIGQISSEVPQNLSASRPQDRQFILSSKKLLLSDSGFYLCAWSAGGTEAFFGQGTRLTVV.

The gene calls are TRBV11-3 and TRBJ2-1, with D tentatively TRBD2 (6 bases). Per germline, CDR1 SGHNT and CDR2 YENEEA. CDR3 size: 13 residues. Trimming took off 6 bases at V and 5 bases at J, with 11 bases between the two ends. The CDR3 here is CASRRRGDNEQFF. The DNA of the CDR3 is TGTGCCAGCAGAAGGAGGGGAGACAATGAGCAGTTCTTC.

J is TRBJ2-1 and V is TRBV30; TRBD2 matches at 7 bases. Germline V gives CDR1 GTSNPN, CDR2 SVGIG (reference sequence). Trimming at V came to 1 base and at J to 4 bases, leaving 7 bases not matched to a gene. CDR3 length: 15 amino acids. The CDR3 spells CAWSGAGVGYNEQFF. DNA for the CDR3: TGTGCCTGGAGTGGGGCGGGAGTCGGGTACAATGAGCAGTTCTTC.

The chain has TRBV24-1 and TRBJ2-3, with TRBD2 as a possible D gene (6 bases). The CDR3 runs to 16 residues. Trimming removed 4 bases from V and 2 bases from J, with 15 bases in between. The V gene's germline CDR1 is KGHDR and CDR2 SFDVKD. The CDR3 region is CATSDPGGPHTDTQYF. The CDR3 DNA is TGTGCCACCAGTGACCCCGGGGGACCCCACACAGATACGCAGTATTTT.

The chain combines TRBV5-1 with TRBJ2-5, with TRBD1 as a possible D gene (6 bases). Trimming pared 4 bases from V and 3 bases from J, leaving 13 bases between. CDR3 size: 14 residues. Germline-derived CDR1 and CDR2 are SGHRS and YFSETQ. The CDR3 loop is CASSGTGPKETQYF. In nucleotides, the CDR3 is TGCGCCAGCAGCGGAACAGGGCCGAAAGAGACCCAGTACTTC.

The rearrangement uses TRBV28 and TRBJ1-5; 10 bases fit TRBD1. Trimming cost V 7 bases and J 2 bases; bases outside gene matches: 8. Per the germline V gene, CDR1 is MDHEN and CDR2 is SYDVKM. This CDR3 contains 16 residues. The CDR3 region is CASTPGDRGGNQPQHF. Here the CDR3 DNA reads TGTGCCAGCACCCCAGGGGACAGGGGTGGCAATCAGCCCCAGCATTTT.

V is TRBV27 and J is TRBJ2-3; 10 bases are a match to TRBD2. The germline V gene has CDR1 MNHEY and CDR2 SMNVEV (reference sequence). The CDR3 covers 15 residues. The J segment lost 5 bases and the V segment lost 3 bases, leaving 5 bases of the junction unmatched. The CDR3: CASSLTAGGVDTQYF. The CDR3, as DNA: TGTGCCAGCAGTTTGACAGCGGGAGGGGTAGATACGCAGTATTTT.

The rearrangement uses TRBV10-2 and TRBJ2-5; the match to TRBD1 covers 10 bases. The V and J ends lost 7 bases and 5 bases, in that order; junction bases with no gene match: 13. In germline, CDR1 is WSHSY, CDR2 SAAADI. This CDR3 has 16 amino acids. CDR3 bases: TGCGCCAGCATTCCAACCGGGACAGGGGCTGGCGAGACCCAGTACTTC. Amino acid sequence: CASIPTGTGAGETQYF.

The chain is built from TRBV7-9 and TRBJ1-2; 7 bases match TRBD1. The germline gives CDR1 SEHNR, CDR2 FQNEAQ (reference sequence). V shed 1 base, J shed 4 bases, and the junction held 6 bases outside the gene matches. CDR3 length: 15 amino acids. CDR3 bases: TGTGCCAGCAGCTTAGGTGCCAGGGGGGTCTATGGCTACACCTTC. Translation: CASSLGARGVYGYTF.

This clone showed up just once. The DNA of the CDR3 is TGTGCCAGCCCCCCAACCACAGGGGCCGGTGAAGCTTTCTTT. This sequence encodes CASPPTTGAGEAFF. The gene calls are TRBV28 and TRBJ1-1; TRBD1 agrees at 7 bases. Germline values: CDR1 MDHEN, CDR2 SYDVKM. V lost 8 bases and J lost 7; bases outside the gene matches: 13. This CDR3 has 14 amino acids.

This clone was detected only a few times. This chain connects TRBV2 to TRBJ2-3; D perhaps matches TRBD2 (5 bases). Per the germline V gene, CDR1 is SNHLY and CDR2 is FYNNEI. Trimming took off 2 bases at V and 7 bases at J, with 13 bases between the two ends. CDR3 size: 14 residues. CDR3 in DNA: TGTGCCAGCAGTGAATTGGTGGCGGGCAATACGCAGTATTTT. It codes for CASSELVAGNTQYF.

This clone was recorded a few times. Written as DNA, the CDR3 is TGTGCCAGCAGCTCAGCAAGCGGGGGGAGCACAGATACGCAGTATTTT. Encoded protein: CASSSASGGSTDTQYF. This rearrangement joins TRBV5-6 to TRBJ2-3; TRBD2 aligns across 9 bases. Germline V gene sequence: CDR1 SGHDT, CDR2 YYEEEE. The V segment lost 3 bases and the J segment 0 bases; nucleotides outside the gene matches: 5. The CDR3 is made up of 16 amino acids.

The chain joins TRBV3-1 (or the pseudogene TRBV3-2) to TRBJ2-3; TRBD2 matches 8 bases. The CDR3 is 15 amino acids. V lost 3 bases, J lost 1 base, and 3 bases stayed unmatched. Germline V gene data show CDR1 as LGHDT and CDR2 as YNNKEL (reference sequence). The CDR3 sequence is CASSQPGRGTDTQYF. CDR3 DNA: TGTGCCAGCAGCCAGCCCGGGAGGGGCACAGATACGCAGTATTTT.

The genes are TRBV30 and TRBJ1-4; D is possibly TRBD1 (5 bases). CDR1 is GTSNPN, CDR2 SVGIG, per germline (reference sequence). V was cut by 1 base and J by 6 bases, with 12 bases left in between. The CDR3 is made up of 14 amino acids. The CDR3 coding sequence is TGTGCCTGGAGTGAGGGGCGGGGGGATGAAAAACTGTTTTTT. It translates to CAWSEGRGDEKLFF.

The CDR3, as DNA: TGTGCCAGCACCTCCACTACCAACGTCCTGACTTTC. This codes for CASTSTTNVLTF. The chain employs TRBV7-2 and TRBJ2-6; D is uncertain. The CDR3 totals 12 residues. Germline V CDR1 and CDR2: SGHTA, FQGNSA. V was trimmed by 7 bases and J by 8 bases, leaving 9 bases between them.

The CDR3 DNA follows: TGTGCCAGCAGCCCCGCGGGGCCAGATACGCAGTATTTT. It specifies CASSPAGPDTQYF. The genes are TRBV7-9 and TRBJ2-3, with D possibly TRBD2 on 6 matching bases. CDR1 is SEHNR, CDR2 FQNEAQ, per germline (reference sequence). CDR3 length equals 13 residues. The V end was cut by 5 bases, the J end by 4 bases, with 10 bases between.

This clone was observed once. This rearrangement joins TRBV24-1 to TRBJ2-1; perhaps TRBD2 as D (5 bases). The germline CDR1 and CDR2 sequences are KGHDR and SFDVKD. The CDR3 extends over 14 amino acids. Trimming removed 3 bases from V and 2 bases from J, with 7 bases in between. The CDR3 region has the DNA TGTGCCACCAGTGATCCTAGCCCCTACAATGAGCAGTTCTTC. Translating it yields CATSDPSPYNEQFF.

This clone was seen only once. The V call is TRBV6-2 or TRBV6-3, the J call TRBJ2-1; D gene ambiguous. This CDR3 spans 15 amino acids. The ends were cut back, 0 bases at V and 2 bases at J, with 8 bases in the middle. Germline V gene lookup returns CDR1 MNHEY and CDR2 SVGEGT. CDR3 loop: CASSYSHGTYNEQFF. In nucleotides, the CDR3 is TGTGCCAGCAGTTACTCGCACGGTACCTACAATGAGCAGTTCTTC.

V and J are TRBV12-5 and TRBJ2-7; D ambiguous. The CDR3 has 13 residues. V was pared by 1 base and J by 6 bases, with 10 bases between. Germline-derived CDR1 and CDR2 are LGHNT and FRNRAP. CDR3 sequence (DNA): TGTGCTAGTGGTTTGGGCACAGCTGTCGAGCAGTACTTC. Amino acids: CASGLGTAVEQYF.

The V call is TRBV5-4, the J call TRBJ2-7, with D uncertain. The CDR3 covers 14 residues. The germline CDR1 and CDR2 sequences are SGHNT and YYREEE (reference sequence). V lost 4 bases and J lost 0, with 11 bases in between. DNA for the CDR3: TGTGCCAGCAGCGCAACAGTGGACTCCTACGAGCAGTACTTC. Translated, it gives CASSATVDSYEQYF.

This chain links TRBV30 with TRBJ2-4; 11 bases are shared with TRBD2. The junction had 9 bases not matched to a gene; V was cut back by 5 bases and J by 9 bases. Germline CDR1 is GTSNPN and CDR2 is SVGIG (reference sequence). The CDR3 covers 14 residues. The CDR3 nucleotides read TGTGCCTGGGCCACTAGCGGGAGTCGGGGCATTCAGTACTTC. This translates into CAWATSGSRGIQYF.

The rearrangement uses TRBV6-5 and TRBJ1-2; TRBD1 is a possible D gene (6 bases). Deletions cut 6 bases from V and 6 bases from J, with 20 bases between. The CDR3 has 15 residues. The germline CDR1 and CDR2 sequences are MNHEY and SVGAGI. The CDR3 nucleotides are TGTGCCAGCAGAGGGTGGCAGCAGGGACAAAATGGCTACACCTTC. This codes for CASRGWQQGQNGYTF.

CDR3 DNA sequence: TGTGCCAGTAGCGGAGGGACTGGGACTAAAGAGACCCAGTACTTC. Amino acid sequence: CASSGGTGTKETQYF. V and J are TRBV19 and TRBJ2-5, with TRBD2 matching over 7 bases. The CDR3 totals 15 residues. The germline V gene encodes CDR1 LNHDA and CDR2 SQIVND (reference sequence). Unmatched junction bases numbered 10, after V lost 6 bases and J lost 3 bases.

Only a few counts were recorded for this clone. V gene TRBV7-2 combines with J gene TRBJ1-2, with a weak D call TRBD1 (6 bases). The length of the CDR3 is 15 residues. In germline, CDR1 is SGHTA, CDR2 FQGNSA. V lost 5 bases and J lost 2, with 15 bases in between. The CDR3 protein is CASSPGSGGNYGYTF. Written as DNA, the CDR3 is TGTGCCAGCAGCCCTGGAAGCGGGGGCAACTATGGCTACACCTTC.